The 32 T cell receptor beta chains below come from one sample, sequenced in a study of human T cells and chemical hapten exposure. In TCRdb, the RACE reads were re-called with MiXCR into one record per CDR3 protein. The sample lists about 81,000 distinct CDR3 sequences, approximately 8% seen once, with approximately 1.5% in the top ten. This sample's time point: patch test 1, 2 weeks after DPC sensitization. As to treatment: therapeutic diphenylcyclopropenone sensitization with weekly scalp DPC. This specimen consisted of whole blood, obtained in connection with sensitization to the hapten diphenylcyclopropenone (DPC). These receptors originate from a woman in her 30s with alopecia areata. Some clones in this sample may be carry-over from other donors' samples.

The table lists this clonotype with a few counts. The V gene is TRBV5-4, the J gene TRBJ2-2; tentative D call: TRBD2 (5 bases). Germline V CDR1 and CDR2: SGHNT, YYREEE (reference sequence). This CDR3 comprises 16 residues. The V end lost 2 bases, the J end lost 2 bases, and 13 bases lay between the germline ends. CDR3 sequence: CASSFRARVNTGELFF. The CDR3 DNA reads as TGTGCCAGCAGCTTCCGAGCGCGGGTCAACACCGGGGAGCTGTTTTTT. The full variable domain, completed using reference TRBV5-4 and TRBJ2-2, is ETGVTQSPTHLIKTRGQQVTLRCSSQSGHNTVSWYQQALGQGPQFIFQYYREEENGRGNFPPRFSGLQFPNYSSELNVNALELDDSALYLCASSFRARVNTGELFFGEGSRLTVL.

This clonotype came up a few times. The CDR3 protein is CAWSVSWGKNIQYF. CDR3 bases: TGTGCCTGGAGTGTATCGTGGGGGAAAAACATTCAGTACTTC. This chain uses TRBV30 with TRBJ2-4; D tentatively reads TRBD1 or TRBD2 (5 bases each). The germline CDR1 and CDR2 sequences are GTSNPN and SVGIG (reference sequence). Trimming removed 0 bases at V and 4 bases at J, with 10 bases between. The CDR3 spans 14 residues.

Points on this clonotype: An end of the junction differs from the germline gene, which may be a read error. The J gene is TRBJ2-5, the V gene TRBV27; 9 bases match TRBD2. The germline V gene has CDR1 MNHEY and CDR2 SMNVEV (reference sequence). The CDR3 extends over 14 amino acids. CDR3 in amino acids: CANSLTSGQETQYF. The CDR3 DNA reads TGTGCCAACAGTTTAACTAGCGGGCAAGAGACCCAGTACTTC.

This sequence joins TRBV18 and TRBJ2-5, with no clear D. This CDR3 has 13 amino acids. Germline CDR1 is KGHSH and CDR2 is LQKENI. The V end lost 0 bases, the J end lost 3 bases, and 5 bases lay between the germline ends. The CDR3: CASSPPSEETQYF. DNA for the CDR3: TGTGCCAGCTCACCACCAAGCGAAGAGACCCAGTACTTC. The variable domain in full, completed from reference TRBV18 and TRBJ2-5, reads NAGVMQNPRHLVRRRGQEARLRCSPMKGHSHVYWYRQLPEEGLKFMVYLQKENIIDESGMPKERFSAEFPKEGPSILRIQQVVRGDSAAYFCASSPPSEETQYFGPGTRLLVL.

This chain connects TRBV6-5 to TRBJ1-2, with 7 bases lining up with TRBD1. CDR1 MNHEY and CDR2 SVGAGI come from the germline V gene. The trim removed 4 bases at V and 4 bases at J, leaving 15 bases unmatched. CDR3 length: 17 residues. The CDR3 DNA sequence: TGTGCCAGCAGTTGGATTATCGGGACAGCCCGTACCTATGGCTACACCTTC. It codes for CASSWIIGTARTYGYTF.

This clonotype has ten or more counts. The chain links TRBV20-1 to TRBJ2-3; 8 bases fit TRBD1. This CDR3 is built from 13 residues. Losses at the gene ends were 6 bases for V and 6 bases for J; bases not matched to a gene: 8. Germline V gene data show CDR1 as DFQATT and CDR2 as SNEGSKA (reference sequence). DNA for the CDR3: TGCAGTGCACTGACAGGGGCCAGGGATACGCAGTATTTT. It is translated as CSALTGARDTQYF.

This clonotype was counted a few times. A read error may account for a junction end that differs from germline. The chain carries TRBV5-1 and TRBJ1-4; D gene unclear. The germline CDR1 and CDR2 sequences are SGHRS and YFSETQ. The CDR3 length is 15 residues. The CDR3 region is CASNLDGATNEKLFF. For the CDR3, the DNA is TGCGCCAGCAACTTGGATGGGGCAACTAATGAAAAACTGTTTTTT.

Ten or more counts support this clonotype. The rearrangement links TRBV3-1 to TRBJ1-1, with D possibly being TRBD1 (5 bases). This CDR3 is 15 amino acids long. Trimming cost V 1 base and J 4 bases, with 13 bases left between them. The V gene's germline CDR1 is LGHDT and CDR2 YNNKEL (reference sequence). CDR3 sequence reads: CASSQGAGAGTEAFF. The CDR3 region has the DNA TGTGCCAGCAGCCAAGGTGCTGGGGCTGGCACTGAAGCTTTCTTT.

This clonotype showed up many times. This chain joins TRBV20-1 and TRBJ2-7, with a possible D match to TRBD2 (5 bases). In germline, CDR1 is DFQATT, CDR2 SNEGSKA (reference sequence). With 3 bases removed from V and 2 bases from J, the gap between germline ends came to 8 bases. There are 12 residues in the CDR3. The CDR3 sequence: CSARAGPYEQYF. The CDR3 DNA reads TGCAGTGCTAGGGCGGGTCCCTACGAGCAGTACTTC.

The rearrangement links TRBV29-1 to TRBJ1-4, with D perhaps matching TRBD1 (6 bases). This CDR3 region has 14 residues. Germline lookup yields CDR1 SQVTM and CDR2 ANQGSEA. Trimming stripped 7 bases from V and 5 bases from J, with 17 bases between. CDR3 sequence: CSAGVDGTNEKLFF. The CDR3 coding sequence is TGCAGCGCCGGAGTGGACGGGACAAATGAAAAACTGTTTTTT.

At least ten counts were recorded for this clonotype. The CDR3 sequence is CASSPGHIVEAFF. The CDR3 nucleotides read TGTGCCAGCAGTCCGGGACATATAGTAGAAGCTTTCTTT. This rearrangement joins TRBV28 to TRBJ1-1, with D possibly TRBD1 on 6 matching bases. The ends were cut back, 5 bases at V and 8 bases at J, with 15 bases in the middle. The germline gives CDR1 MDHEN, CDR2 SYDVKM. The CDR3 sequence is 13 residues long.

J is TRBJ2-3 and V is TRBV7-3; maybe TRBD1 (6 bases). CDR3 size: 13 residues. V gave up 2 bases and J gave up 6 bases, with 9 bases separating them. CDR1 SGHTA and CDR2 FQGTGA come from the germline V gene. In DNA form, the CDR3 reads TGTGCCAGCAGCTTATTTAGGGGGGATACGCAGTATTTT. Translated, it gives CASSLFRGDTQYF.

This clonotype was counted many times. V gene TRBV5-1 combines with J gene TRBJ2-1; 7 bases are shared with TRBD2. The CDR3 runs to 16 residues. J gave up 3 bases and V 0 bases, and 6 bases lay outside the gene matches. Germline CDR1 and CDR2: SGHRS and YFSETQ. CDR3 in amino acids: CASSLAWRGIYNEQFF. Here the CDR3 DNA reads TGCGCCAGCAGCTTGGCCTGGCGGGGGATCTACAATGAGCAGTTCTTC.

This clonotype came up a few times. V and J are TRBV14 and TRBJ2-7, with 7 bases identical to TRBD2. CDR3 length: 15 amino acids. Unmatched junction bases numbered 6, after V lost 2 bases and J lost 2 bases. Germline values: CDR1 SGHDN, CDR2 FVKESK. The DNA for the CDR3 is TGTGCCAGCAGCCAAACGGGGGGACCGACCTACGAGCAGTACTTC. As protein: CASSQTGGPTYEQYF.

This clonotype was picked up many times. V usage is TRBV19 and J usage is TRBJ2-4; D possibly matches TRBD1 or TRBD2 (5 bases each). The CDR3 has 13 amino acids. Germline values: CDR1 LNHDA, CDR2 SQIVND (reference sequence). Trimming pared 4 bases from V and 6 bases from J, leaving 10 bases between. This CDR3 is CASSTRDANIQYF. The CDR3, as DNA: TGTGCCAGTAGTACCCGGGACGCAAACATTCAGTACTTC.

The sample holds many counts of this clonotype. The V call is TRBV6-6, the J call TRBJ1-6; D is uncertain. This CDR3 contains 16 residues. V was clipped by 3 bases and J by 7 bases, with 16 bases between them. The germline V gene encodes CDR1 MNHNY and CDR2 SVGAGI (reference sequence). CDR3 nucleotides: TGTGCCAGCAGTTATCGAAGGGTTGGGGAGAATTCACCCCTCCACTTT. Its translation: CASSYRRVGENSPLHF.

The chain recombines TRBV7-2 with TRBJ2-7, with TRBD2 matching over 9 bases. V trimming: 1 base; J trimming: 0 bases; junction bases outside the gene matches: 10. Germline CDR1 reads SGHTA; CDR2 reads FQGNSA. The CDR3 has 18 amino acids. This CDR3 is CASSLEPRTSAYSYEQYF. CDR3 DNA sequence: TGTGCCAGCAGCTTAGAGCCCCGGACTAGCGCATACTCCTACGAGCAGTACTTC.

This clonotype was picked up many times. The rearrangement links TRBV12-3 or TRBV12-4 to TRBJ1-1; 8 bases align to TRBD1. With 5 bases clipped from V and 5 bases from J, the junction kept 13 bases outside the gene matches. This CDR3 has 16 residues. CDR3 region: CASSLTGGYRATEAFF. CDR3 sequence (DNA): TGTGCCAGCAGTCTTACAGGGGGTTACCGTGCTACTGAAGCTTTCTTT.

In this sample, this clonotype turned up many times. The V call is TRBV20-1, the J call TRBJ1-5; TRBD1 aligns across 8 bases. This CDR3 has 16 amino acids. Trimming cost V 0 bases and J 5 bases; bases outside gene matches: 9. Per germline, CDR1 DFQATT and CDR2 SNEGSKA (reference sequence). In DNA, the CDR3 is TGCAGTGCTAGAGATCCGGGCAGGGGGCCTGATCAGCCCCAGCATTTT. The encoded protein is CSARDPGRGPDQPQHF.

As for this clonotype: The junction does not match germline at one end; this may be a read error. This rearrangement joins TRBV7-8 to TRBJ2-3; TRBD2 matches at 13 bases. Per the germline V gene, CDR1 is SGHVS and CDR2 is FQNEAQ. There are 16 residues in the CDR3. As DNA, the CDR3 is TGTGCCAGCAGCATGACTAGCGGGGGGCTCACACATACGCAGTATTTT. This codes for CASSMTSGGLTHTQYF.

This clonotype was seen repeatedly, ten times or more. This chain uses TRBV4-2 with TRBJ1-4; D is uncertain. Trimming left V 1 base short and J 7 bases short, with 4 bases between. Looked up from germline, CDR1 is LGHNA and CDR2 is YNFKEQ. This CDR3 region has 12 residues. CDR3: CASSQGAEKLFF. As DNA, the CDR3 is TGTGCCAGCAGCCAAGGGGCTGAAAAACTGTTTTTT.

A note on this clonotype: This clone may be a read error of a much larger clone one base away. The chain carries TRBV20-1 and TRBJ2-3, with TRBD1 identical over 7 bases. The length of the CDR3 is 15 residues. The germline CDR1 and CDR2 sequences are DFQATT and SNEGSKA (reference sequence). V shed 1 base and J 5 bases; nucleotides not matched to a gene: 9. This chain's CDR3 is CSARGDSGREDTQYF. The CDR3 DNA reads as TGCAGTGCTAGAGGGGACAGCGGTCGGGAAGATACGCAGTATTTT.

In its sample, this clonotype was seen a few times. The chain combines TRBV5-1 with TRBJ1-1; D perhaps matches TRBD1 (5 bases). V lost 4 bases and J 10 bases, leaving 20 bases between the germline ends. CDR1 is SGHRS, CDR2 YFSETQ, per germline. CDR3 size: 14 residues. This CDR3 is CASSPGTEGLGAFF. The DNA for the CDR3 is TGCGCCAGCAGCCCCGGGACGGAGGGCCTAGGAGCTTTCTTT.

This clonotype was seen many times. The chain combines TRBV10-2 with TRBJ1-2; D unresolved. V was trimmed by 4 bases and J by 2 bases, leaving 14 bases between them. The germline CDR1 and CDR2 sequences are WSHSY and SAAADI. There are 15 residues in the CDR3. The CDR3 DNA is TGCGCCAGCAGTGTCTCACTACAAGGAAACTATGGCTACACCTTC. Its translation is CASSVSLQGNYGYTF.

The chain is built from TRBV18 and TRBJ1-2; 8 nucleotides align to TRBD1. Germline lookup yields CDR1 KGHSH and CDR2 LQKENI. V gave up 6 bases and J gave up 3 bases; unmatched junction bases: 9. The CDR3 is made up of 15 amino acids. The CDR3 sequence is CASSSDRESDYGYTF. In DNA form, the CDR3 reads TGTGCCAGCTCGTCGGACAGGGAGAGCGACTATGGCTACACCTTC.

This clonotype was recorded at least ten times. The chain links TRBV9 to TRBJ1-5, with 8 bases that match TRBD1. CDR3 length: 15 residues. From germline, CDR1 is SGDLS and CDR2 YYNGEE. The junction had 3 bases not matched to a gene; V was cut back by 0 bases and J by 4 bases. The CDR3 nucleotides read TGTGCCAGCAGCGTAGGGACAGGGAAGAATCAGCCCCAGCATTTT. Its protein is CASSVGTGKNQPQHF.

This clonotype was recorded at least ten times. The CDR3 region has the DNA TGTGCCAGCAGTTTAGGGGTAGCCAAAAACATTCAGTACTTC. This translates into CASSLGVAKNIQYF. The chain recombines TRBV12-3 or TRBV12-4 with TRBJ2-4; D unclear. The ends were cut back, 1 base at V and 0 bases at J, with 4 bases in the middle. The CDR3 sequence is 14 residues long.

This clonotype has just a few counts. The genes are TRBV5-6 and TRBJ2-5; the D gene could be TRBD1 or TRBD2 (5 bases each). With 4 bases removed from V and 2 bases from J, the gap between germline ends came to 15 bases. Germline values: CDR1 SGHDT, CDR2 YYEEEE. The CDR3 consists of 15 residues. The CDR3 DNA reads TGTGCCAGCAGCACGGGACGCAGCGGTCAAGAGACCCAGTACTTC. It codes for CASSTGRSGQETQYF.

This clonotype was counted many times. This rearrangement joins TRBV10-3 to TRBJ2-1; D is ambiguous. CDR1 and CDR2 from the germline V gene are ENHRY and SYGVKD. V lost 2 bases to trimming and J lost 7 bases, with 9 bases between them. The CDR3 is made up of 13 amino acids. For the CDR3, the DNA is TGTGCCATCAGTGAGACCGTGTCAAATGAGCAGTTCTTC. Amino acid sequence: CAISETVSNEQFF.

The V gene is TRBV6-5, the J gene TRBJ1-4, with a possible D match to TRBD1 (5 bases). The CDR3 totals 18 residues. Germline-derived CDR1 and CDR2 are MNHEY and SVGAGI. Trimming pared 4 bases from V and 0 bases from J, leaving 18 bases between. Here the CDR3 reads CASSSSAGTAATNEKLFF. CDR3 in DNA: TGTGCCAGCAGTTCCTCGGCCGGGACGGCCGCAACTAATGAAAAACTGTTTTTT.

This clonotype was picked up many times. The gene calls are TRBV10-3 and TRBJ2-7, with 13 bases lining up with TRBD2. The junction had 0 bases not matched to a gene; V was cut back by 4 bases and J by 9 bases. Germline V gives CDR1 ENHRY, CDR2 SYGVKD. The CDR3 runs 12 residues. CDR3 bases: TGTGCCATCAGTGGGACTAGCGGGGGGCAGTACTTC. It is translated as CAISGTSGGQYF.

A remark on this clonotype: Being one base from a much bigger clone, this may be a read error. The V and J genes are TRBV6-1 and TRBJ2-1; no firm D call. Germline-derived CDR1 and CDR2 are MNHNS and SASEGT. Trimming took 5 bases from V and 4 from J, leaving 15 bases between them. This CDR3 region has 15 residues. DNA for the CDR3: TGTGCCAGCAGTTCTATCGACACGAAATACAATGAGCAGTTCTTC. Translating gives CASSSIDTKYNEQFF.